A single TCR beta chain is shown here with its context. No antigen is known for it. The data are from a study of shared clonotypes between healthy human individuals. Broader study findings: Four donors shared about 4.8% of their naive CD4 clonotypes.

On sorted subsets, replicate PCRs used approximately 200 ng DNA, or approximately 33,000 T cell genomes. Generated by immunoSEQ multiplex PCR, the TCRdb table keeps only in-frame clones and is missing some. The sample has a few hundred thousand clones, over 65% seen once; the top ten hold approximately 10%. This CDR3 contains 13 residues. Per the germline V gene, CDR1 is SGHAT and CDR2 is FQNNGV. V was cut by 4 bases and J by 0 bases, with 4 bases left in between. This receptor was obtained from a man aged 25 to 40 in good health. The sample was memory CD4+ T cells sorted from blood. The subset: CD45RA-negative fraction. The V gene is TRBV11-2, the J gene TRBJ1-3; D remains unclear. DNA of the CDR3: TGTGCCAGCAGCTATGCCTCTGGAAACACCATATATTTT. It yields the protein CASSYASGNTIYF.